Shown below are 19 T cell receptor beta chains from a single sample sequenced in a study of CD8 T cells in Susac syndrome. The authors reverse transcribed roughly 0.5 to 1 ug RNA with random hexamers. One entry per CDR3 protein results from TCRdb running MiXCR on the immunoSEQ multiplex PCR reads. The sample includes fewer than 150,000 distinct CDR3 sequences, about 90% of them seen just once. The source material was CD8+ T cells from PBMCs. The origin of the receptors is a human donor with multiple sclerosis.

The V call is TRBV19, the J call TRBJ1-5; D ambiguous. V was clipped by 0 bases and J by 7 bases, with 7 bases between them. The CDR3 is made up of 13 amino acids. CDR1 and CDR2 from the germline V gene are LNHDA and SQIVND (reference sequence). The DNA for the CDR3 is TGTGCCAGTAGTATAGATCGGGAACAGCCCCAGCATTTT. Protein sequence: CASSIDREQPQHF.

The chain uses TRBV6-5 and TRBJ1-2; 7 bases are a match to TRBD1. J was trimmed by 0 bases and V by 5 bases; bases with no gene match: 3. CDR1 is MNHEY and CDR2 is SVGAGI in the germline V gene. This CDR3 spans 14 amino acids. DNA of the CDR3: TGTGCCAGCAGTCCAGGGGGAGCTAACTATGGCTACACCTTC. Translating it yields CASSPGGANYGYTF.

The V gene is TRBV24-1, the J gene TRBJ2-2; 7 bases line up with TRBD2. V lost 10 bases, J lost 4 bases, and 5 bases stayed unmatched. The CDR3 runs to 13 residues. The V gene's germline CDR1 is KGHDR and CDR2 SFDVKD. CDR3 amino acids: CATRAGITGELFF. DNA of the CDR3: TGTGCCACGAGAGCGGGAATCACCGGGGAGCTGTTTTTT.

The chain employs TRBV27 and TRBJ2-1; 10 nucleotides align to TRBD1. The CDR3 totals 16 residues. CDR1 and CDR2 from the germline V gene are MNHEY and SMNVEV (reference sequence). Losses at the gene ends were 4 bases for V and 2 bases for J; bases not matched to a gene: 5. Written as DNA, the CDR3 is TGTGCCAGCAGTTATCCCGGACAGGGGGCCTACAATGAGCAGTTCTTC. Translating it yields CASSYPGQGAYNEQFF.

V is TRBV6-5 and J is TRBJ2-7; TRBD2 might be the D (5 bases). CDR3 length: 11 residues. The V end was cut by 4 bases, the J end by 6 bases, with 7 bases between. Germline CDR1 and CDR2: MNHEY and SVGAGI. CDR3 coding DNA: TGTGCCAGCAGTTTTGGGAGCGAGCAGTACTTC. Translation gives CASSFGSEQYF.

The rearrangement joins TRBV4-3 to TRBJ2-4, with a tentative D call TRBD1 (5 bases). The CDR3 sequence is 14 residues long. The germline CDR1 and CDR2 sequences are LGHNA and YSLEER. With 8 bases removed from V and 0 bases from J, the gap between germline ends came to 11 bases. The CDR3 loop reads CASGAQLAKNIQYF. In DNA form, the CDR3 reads TGCGCCAGCGGGGCACAACTAGCCAAAAACATTCAGTACTTC.

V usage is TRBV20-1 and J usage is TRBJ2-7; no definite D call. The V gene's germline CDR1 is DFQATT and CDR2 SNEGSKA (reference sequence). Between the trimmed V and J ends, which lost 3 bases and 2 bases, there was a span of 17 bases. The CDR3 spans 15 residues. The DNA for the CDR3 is TGCAGTGCTAGGAGAATGAGTGAGTGGGCCTACGAGCAGTACTTC. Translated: CSARRMSEWAYEQYF.

This CDR3 reads CSARAGTFNEQFF. CDR3 nucleotides: TGCAGTGCTAGAGCCGGGACCTTCAATGAGCAGTTCTTC. This chain joins TRBV20-1 and TRBJ2-1; D may be TRBD1 or TRBD2 (5 bases each). V lost 1 base, J lost 6 bases, and 10 bases lay in between. The CDR3 is 13 amino acids. Germline V gene lookup returns CDR1 DFQATT and CDR2 SNEGSKA (reference sequence).

The CDR3 DNA is TGCAGCGTTGAAGCAAGGGACAGGGGGAACACCGGGGAGCTGTTTTTT. Protein: CSVEARDRGNTGELFF. The chain links TRBV29-1 to TRBJ2-2; 10 bases map to TRBD1. The junction had 3 bases not matched to a gene; V was cut back by 1 base and J by 1 base. Germline V gives CDR1 SQVTM, CDR2 ANQGSEA. This CDR3 is 16 amino acids long.

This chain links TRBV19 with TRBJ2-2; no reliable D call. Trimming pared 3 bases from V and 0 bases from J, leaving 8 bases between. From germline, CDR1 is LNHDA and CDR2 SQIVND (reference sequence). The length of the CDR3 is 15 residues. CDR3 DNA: TGTGCCAGTAGTATGGGATTGACGAACACCGGGGAGCTGTTTTTT. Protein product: CASSMGLTNTGELFF.

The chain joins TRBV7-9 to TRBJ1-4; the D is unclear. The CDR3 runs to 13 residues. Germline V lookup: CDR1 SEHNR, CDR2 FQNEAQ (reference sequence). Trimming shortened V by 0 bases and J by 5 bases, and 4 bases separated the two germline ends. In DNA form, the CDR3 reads TGTGCCAGCAGCTTAGCCGGGAATGAAAAACTGTTTTTT. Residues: CASSLAGNEKLFF. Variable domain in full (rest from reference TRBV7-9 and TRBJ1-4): DTGVSQNPRHKITKRGQNVTFRCDPISEHNRLYWYRQTLGQGPEFLTYFQNEAQLEKSRLLSDRFSAERPKGSFSTLEIQRTEQGDSAMYLCASSLAGNEKLFFGSGTQLSVL.

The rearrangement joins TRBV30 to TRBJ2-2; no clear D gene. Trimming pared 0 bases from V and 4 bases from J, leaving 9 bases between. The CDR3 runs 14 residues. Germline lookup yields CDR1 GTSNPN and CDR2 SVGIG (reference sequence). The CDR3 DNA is TGTGCCTGGAGTGTAACGGCCTTCACCGGGGAGCTGTTTTTT. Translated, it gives CAWSVTAFTGELFF.

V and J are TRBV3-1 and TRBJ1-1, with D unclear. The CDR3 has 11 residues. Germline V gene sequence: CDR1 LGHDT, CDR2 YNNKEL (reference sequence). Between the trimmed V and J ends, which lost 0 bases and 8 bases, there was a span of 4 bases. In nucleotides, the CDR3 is TGTGCCAGCAGCCAAGACCAGGAAGCTTTCTTT. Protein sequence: CASSQDQEAFF.

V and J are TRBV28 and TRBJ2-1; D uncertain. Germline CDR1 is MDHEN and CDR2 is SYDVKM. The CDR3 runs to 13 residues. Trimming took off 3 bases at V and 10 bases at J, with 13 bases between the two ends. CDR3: CASSLSPYSEQFF. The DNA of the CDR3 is TGTGCCAGCAGTTTGTCCCCCTACAGCGAGCAGTTCTTC.

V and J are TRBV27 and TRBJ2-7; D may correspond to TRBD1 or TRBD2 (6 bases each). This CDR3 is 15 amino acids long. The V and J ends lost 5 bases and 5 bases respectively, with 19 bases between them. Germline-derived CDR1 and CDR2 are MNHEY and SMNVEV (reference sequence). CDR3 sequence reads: CASSGGLGAYDEQYF. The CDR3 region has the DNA TGTGCCAGCAGTGGGGGACTGGGGGCTTACGACGAGCAGTACTTC.

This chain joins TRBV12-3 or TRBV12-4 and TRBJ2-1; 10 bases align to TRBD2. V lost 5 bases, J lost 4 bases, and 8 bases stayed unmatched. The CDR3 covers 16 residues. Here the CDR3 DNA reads TGTGCCAGCAGTCGACCGGGACTAGCGCCGTACAATGAGCAGTTCTTC. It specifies CASSRPGLAPYNEQFF.

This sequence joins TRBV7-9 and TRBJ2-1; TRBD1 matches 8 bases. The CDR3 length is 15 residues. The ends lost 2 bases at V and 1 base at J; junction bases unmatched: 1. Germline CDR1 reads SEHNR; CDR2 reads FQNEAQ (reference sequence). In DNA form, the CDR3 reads TGTGCCAGCAGCTTAAGACAGGGGTCCTACAATGAGCAGTTCTTC. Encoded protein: CASSLRQGSYNEQFF.

CDR3 loop: CASSRNSLAGSSYNEQFF. Written as DNA, the CDR3 is TGTGCCAGCAGCCGCAACTCATTAGCGGGAAGCTCCTACAATGAGCAGTTCTTC. J is TRBJ2-1 and V is TRBV7-8; 8 bases are a match to TRBD2. Germline CDR1 reads SGHVS; CDR2 reads FQNEAQ. V shed 5 bases, J shed 0 bases, and the junction held 12 bases outside the gene matches. CDR3 length: 18 amino acids.

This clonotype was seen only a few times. The CDR3: CASCPGEIDEQYF. In nucleotides, the CDR3 is TGTGCCAGCTGCCCAGGGGAGATCGACGAGCAGTACTTC. The chain joins TRBV6-1 to TRBJ2-7; D possibly corresponds to TRBD1 (6 bases). The CDR3 spans 13 residues. V was clipped by 8 bases and J by 5 bases, with 16 bases between them. Germline assignment: CDR1 MNHNS and CDR2 SASEGT.